This T cell receptor beta chain is drawn from a study of blood T cell repertoires in COVID-19. Sequencing was performed with immunoSEQ multiplex PCR; in TCRdb, only in-frame clones are kept and a portion is missing. The sample has fewer than 500,000 clones; approximately 90% are singletons. Germline CDR1 and CDR2: LNHDA and SQIVND (reference sequence). This CDR3 is built from 14 residues. The V end lost 7 bases, the J end lost 7 bases, and 17 bases lay between the germline ends. Sequenced sample: peripheral blood. This rearrangement joins TRBV19 to TRBJ1-5, with D maybe TRBD1 (6 bases). The receptor was isolated from a woman in her thirties with active or convalescent COVID-19. The CDR3 region is CASNMDSQYQPQHF. The CDR3 DNA is TGTGCCAGTAATATGGACAGCCAGTACCAGCCCCAGCATTTT.